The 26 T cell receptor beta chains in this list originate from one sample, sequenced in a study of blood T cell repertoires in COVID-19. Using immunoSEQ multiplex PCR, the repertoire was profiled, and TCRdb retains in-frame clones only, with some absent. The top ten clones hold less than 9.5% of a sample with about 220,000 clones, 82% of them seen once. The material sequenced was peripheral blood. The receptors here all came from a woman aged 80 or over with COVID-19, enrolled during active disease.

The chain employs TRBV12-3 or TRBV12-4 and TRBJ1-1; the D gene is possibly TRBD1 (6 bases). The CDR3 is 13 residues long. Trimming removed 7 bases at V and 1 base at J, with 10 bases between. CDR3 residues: CASTLRGNTEAFF. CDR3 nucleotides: TGTGCCAGCACCCTCAGGGGGAACACTGAAGCTTTCTTT.

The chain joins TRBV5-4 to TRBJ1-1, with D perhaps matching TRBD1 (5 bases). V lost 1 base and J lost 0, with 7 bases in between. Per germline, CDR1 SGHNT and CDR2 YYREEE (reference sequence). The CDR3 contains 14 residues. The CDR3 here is CASSLTGMNTEAFF. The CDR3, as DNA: TGTGCCAGCAGCTTGACAGGTATGAACACTGAAGCTTTCTTT. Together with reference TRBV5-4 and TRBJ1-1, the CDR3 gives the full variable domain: ETGVTQSPTHLIKTRGQQVTLRCSSQSGHNTVSWYQQALGQGPQFIFQYYREEENGRGNFPPRFSGLQFPNYSSELNVNALELDDSALYLCASSLTGMNTEAFFGQGTRLTVV.

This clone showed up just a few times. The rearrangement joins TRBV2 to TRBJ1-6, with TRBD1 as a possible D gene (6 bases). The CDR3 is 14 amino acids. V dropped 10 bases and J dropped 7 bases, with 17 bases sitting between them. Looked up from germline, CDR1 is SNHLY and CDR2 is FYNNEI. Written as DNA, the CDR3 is TGTGCCATAACAGGGCTCGAGGGGAATTCACCCCTCCACTTT. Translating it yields CAITGLEGNSPLHF.

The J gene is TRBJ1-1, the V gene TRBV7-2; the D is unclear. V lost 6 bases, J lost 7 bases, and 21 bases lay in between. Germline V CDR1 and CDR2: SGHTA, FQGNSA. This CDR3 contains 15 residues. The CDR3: CASSVSGFPNGEAFF. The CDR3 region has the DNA TGTGCCAGCAGTGTATCGGGGTTTCCTAACGGTGAAGCTTTCTTT.

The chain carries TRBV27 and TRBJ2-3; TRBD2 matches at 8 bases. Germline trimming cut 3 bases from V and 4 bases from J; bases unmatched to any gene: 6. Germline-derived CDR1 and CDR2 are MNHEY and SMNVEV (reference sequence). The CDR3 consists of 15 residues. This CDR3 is CASSFLGRVADTQYF. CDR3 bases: TGTGCCAGCAGTTTTCTCGGGAGGGTAGCAGATACGCAGTATTTT.

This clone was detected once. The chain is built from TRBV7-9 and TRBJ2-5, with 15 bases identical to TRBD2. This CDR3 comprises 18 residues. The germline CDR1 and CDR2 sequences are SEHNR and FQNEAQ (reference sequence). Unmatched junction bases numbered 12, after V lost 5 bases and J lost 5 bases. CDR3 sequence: CASSGPWTSGRAGETQYF. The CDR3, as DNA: TGTGCCAGCAGCGGACCGTGGACTAGCGGGAGGGCCGGTGAGACCCAGTACTTC. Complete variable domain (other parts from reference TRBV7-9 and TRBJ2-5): DTGVSQNPRHKITKRGQNVTFRCDPISEHNRLYWYRQTLGQGPEFLTYFQNEAQLEKSRLLSDRFSAERPKGSFSTLEIQRTEQGDSAMYLCASSGPWTSGRAGETQYFGPGTRLLVL.

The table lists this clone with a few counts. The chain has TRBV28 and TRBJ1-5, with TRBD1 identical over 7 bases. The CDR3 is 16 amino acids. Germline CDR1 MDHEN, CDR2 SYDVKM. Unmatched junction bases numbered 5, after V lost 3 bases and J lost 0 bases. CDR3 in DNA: TGTGCCAGCAGTTTTTCCAGGGGGGATAGCAATCAGCCCCAGCATTTT. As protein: CASSFSRGDSNQPQHF. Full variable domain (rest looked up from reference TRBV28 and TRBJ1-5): DVKVTQSSRYLVKRTGEKVFLECVQDMDHENMFWYRQDPGLGLRLIYFSYDVKMKEKGDIPEGYSVSREKKERFSLILESASTNQTSMYLCASSFSRGDSNQPQHFGDGTRLSIL.

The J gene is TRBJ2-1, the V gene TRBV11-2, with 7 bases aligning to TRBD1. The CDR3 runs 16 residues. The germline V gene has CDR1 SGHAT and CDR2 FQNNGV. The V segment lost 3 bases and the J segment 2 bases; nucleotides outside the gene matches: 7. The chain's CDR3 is CASSLTGISAYNEQFF. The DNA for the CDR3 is TGTGCCAGCAGCTTGACAGGGATCTCGGCCTACAATGAGCAGTTCTTC.

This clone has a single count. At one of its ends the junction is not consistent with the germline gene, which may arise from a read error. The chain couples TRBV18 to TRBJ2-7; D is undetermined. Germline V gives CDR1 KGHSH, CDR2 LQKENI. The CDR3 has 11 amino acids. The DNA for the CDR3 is TGTGCCAGCTCACCGGGCTACCAGCAGTACTTC. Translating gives CASSPGYQQYF.

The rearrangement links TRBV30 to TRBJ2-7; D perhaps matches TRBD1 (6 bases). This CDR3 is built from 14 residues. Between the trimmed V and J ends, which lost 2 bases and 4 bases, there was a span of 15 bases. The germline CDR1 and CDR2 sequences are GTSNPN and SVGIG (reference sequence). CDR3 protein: CAWSRGSIGYEQYF. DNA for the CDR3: TGTGCCTGGAGTAGGGGGAGTATAGGATACGAGCAGTACTTC. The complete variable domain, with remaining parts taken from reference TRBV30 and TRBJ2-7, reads SQTIHQWPATLVQPVGSPLSLECTVEGTSNPNLYWYRQAAGRGLQLLFYSVGIGQISSEVPQNLSASRPQDRQFILSSKKLLLSDSGFYLCAWSRGSIGYEQYFGPGTRLTVT.

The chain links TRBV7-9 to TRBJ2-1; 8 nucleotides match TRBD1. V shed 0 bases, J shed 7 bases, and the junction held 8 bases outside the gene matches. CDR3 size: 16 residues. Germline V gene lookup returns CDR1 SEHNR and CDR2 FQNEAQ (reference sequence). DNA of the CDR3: TGTGCCAGCAGCTTAGCTCGTGCGACAGGGGAAAATGAGCAGTTCTTC. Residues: CASSLARATGENEQFF.

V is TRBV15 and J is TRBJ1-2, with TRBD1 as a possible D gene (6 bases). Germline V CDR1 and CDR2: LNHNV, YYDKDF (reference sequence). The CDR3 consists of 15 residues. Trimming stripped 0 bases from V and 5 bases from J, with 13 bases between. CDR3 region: CATSRDYPGEYGYTF. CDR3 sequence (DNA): TGTGCCACCAGCAGAGATTATCCAGGGGAATATGGCTACACCTTC. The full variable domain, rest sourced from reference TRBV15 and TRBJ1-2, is DAMVIQNPRYQVTQFGKPVTLSCSQTLNHNVMYWYQQKSSQAPKLLFHYYDKDFNNEADTPDNFQSRRPNTSFCFLDIRSPGLGDTAMYLCATSRDYPGEYGYTFGSGTRLTVV.

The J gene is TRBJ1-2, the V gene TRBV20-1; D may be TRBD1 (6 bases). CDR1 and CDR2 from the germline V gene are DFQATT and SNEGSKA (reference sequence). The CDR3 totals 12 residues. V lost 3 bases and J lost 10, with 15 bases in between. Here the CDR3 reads CSASVQGLAYTF. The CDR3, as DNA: TGCAGTGCTAGTGTACAGGGATTAGCCTACACCTTC.

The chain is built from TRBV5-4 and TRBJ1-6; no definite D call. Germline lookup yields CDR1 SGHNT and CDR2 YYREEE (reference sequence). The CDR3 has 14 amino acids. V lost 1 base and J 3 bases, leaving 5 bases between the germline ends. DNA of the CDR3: TGTGCCAGCAGCTTGTGGAGCTATAATTCACCCCTCCACTTT. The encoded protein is CASSLWSYNSPLHF.

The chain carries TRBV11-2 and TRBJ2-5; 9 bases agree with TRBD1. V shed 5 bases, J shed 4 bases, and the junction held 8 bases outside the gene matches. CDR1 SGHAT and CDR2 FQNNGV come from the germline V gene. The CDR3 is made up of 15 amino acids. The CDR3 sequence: CASSLTGGVGETQYF. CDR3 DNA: TGTGCCAGCAGCCTGACAGGGGGAGTGGGAGAGACCCAGTACTTC. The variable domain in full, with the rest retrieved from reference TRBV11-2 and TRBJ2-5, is EAGVAQSPRYKIIEKRQSVAFWCNPISGHATLYWYQQILGQGPKLLIQFQNNGVVDDSQLPKDRFSAERLKGVDSTLKIQPAKLEDSAVYLCASSLTGGVGETQYFGPGTRLLVL.

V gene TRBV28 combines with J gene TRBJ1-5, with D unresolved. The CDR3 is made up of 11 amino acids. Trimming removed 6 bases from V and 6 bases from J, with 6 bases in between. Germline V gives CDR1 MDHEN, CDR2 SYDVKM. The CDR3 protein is CASRHLQPQHF. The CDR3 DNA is TGTGCCAGCAGACATCTTCAGCCCCAGCATTTT.

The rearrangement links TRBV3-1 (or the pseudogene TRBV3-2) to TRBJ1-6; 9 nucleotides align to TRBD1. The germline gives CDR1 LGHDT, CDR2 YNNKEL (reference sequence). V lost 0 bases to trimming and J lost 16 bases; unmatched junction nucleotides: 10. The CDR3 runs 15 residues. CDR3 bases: TGTGCCAGCAGCCAAGAGGGACAGGGAGGAGGCCGACTCCACTTT. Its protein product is CASSQEGQGGGRLHF.

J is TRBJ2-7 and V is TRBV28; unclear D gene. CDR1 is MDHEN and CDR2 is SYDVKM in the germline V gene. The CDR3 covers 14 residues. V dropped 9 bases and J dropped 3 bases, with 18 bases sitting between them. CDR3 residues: CASYNGGANYEQYF. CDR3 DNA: TGTGCCAGTTACAATGGCGGAGCTAACTACGAGCAGTACTTC. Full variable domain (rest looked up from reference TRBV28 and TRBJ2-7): DVKVTQSSRYLVKRTGEKVFLECVQDMDHENMFWYRQDPGLGLRLIYFSYDVKMKEKGDIPEGYSVSREKKERFSLILESASTNQTSMYLCASYNGGANYEQYFGPGTRLTVT.

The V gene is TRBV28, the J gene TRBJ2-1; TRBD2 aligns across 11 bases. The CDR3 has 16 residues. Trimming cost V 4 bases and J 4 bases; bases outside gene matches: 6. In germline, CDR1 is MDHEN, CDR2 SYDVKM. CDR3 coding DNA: TGTGCCAGCAGTTCCTCGACTAGCGGGATTTACAATGAGCAGTTCTTC. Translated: CASSSSTSGIYNEQFF.

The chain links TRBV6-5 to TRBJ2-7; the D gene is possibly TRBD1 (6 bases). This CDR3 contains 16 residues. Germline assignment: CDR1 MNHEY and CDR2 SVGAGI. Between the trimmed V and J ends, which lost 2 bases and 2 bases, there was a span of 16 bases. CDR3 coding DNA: TGTGCCAGCAGTTACGCGTTTGGGGGCGCTCCCTACGAGCAGTACTTC. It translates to CASSYAFGGAPYEQYF.

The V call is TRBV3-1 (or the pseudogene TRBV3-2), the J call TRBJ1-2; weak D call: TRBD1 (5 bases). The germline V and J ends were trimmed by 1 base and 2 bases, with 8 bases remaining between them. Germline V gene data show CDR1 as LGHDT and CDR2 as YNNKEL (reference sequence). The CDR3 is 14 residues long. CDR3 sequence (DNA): TGTGCCAGCAGCCAAGCACGGGGGAACTATGGCTACACCTTC. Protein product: CASSQARGNYGYTF.

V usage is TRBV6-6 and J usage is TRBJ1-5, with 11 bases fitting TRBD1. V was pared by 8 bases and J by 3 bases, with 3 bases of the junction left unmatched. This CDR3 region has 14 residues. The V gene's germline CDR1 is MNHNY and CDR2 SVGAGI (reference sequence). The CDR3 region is CASGDRGNNQPQHF. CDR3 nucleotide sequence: TGTGCCAGCGGGGACAGGGGGAACAATCAGCCCCAGCATTTT.

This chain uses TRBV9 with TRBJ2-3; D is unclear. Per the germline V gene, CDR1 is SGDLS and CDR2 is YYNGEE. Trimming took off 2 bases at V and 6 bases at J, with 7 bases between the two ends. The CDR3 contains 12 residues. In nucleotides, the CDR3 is TGTGCCAGCAGCGTGGGCGCTGATACGCAGTATTTT. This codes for CASSVGADTQYF. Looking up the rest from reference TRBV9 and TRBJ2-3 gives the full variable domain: DSGVTQTPKHLITATGQRVTLRCSPRSGDLSVYWYQQSLDQGLQFLIQYYNGEERAKGNILERFSAQQFPDLHSELNLSSLELGDSALYFCASSVGADTQYFGPGTRLTVL.

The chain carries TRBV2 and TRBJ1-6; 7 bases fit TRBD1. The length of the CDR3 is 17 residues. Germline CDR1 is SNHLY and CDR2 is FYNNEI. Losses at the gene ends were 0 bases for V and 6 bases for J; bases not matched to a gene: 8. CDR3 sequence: CASSEAGDSFPNSPLHF. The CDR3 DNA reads TGTGCCAGCAGTGAAGCGGGGGACAGTTTCCCTAATTCACCCCTCCACTTT.

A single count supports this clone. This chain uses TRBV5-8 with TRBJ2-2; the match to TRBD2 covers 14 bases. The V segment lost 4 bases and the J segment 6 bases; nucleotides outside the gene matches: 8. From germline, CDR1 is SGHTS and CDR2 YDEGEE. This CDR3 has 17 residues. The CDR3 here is CASSRGGLAGEPGELFF. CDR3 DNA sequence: TGTGCCAGCAGCCGGGGGGGACTAGCGGGAGAACCCGGGGAGCTGTTTTTT.

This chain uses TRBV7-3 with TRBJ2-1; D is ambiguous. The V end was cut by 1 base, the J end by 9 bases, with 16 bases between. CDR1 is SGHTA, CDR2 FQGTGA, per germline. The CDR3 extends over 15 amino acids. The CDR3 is CASSLRASPAGEQFF. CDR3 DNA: TGTGCCAGCAGCTTAAGGGCGTCCCCCGCCGGTGAGCAGTTCTTC.